This T cell receptor (beta chain) was documented in a study of cytomegalovirus exposure and HLA in healthy donors (dated by TCRdb to about 2017). With respect to the entire study: An earlier analysis of approximately 600 of the donors reported about 250 Gb of sequence data and some 120 million unique TCR beta sequences from roughly 200 million T cells. An early release that covered roughly 600 HLA-typed donors contained around 300 gigabases of sequencing data and about 93 million unique TCR sequences. Of the 350 to 450 genotyped donors, 81% were placed in the genetic ancestry cluster associated with self-reported Caucasian donors. The aim of the study was to test whether cataloging public T cell receptors could identify signatures of past pathogen exposure. Using immunosequencing, the study profiled T cell repertoires from around 670 subjects and related those repertoires to cytomegalovirus serostatus. Besides the first cohort of hundreds of subjects, a separate validation cohort made up of roughly 130 different subjects was used. High-throughput TCR immunosequencing, statistical association of individual TCRs with disease status, and machine learning were combined to predict cytomegalovirus infection status. To study patterns of TCR occurrence, a later analysis re-analyzed previously published TCR beta repertoires from 666 donors and added high-resolution HLA genotyping. In the later analysis, no new phenotypic data were used to find candidate immune exposures; instead, reliance was placed on TCR beta sequences and their occurrence across donors. An earlier analysis of 500 to 650 of the donors applied high-throughput TCR beta sequencing to assess whether each TCR beta V gene segment acted as functional or pseudogenic. Alongside the repertoire data, information on donor age, sex, ethnicity and CMV serostatus was compiled. In a later genetic analysis, genome-wide SNP genotypes for about 65% of the roughly 700 donors were used, and that subset was treated as a discovery cohort. Every discovery cohort repertoire had been produced on one sequencing platform. Class I and class II HLA loci were covered by the typing at four-digit resolution. Typing coverage differed by locus: A, B, C, DRB1 and DQB1 were typed in roughly 620-630 donors, DQA1 in 522, DPA1 in roughly 590, and DPB1 in 472. Five DR-DQ haplotypes were treated as single units for association and clustering because of strong linkage in the cohort. On average, 235,054 unique TCR beta nucleotide sequences were sequenced per donor among some 430 genotyped donors of the cohort, with about 19% of those sequences being non-productive.

The cohort was made up of around 720 healthy bone marrow donors. At the time of sampling, every cohort member was nominally healthy, though immune exposures that went unrecorded were likely present. The donor tested CMV seropositive, placing the donor among the roughly 300 seropositive members of the cohort. Every donor gave a peripheral blood sample, and the peripheral blood mononuclear cells from that sample were used for TCR beta sequencing. Genomic DNA extraction from the blood cell samples was performed with the Qiagen DNeasy Blood Extraction Kit. In the germline V gene (reference sequence), CDR1 corresponds to LNHDA and CDR2 to SQIVND. The germline V end is reduced by 3 bases and the J end by 4 bases; junction bases left unmatched: 6. The CDR3 numbers 15 residues from cysteine through phenylalanine. Just CDR3 DNA is preserved here, 45 bases in frame from base 1. Library construction relied on the immunoSEQ multiplex PCR assay. For the multiplex PCR, a mixture combining 60 forward primers for TCR Vbeta segments and 13 reverse primers for TCR Jbeta segments was used. Amplification of the CDR3 region of rearranged TCR beta genes was performed with a multiplex PCR assay on genomic DNA. On the Illumina HiSeq System, the amplified TCR beta libraries were sequenced as 87-base-pair reads. The authors processed their data as follows. In a later analysis, 77 million or so unique TCR beta chains were counted across the 500 to 850 repertoires, and roughly 11 million of these chains were shared by at least two donors. Raw reads were error-corrected and collapsed into unique sequences by a nearest-neighbor algorithm in which closely related sequences were merged to remove PCR and sequencing errors. To assign V, D and J gene segments, CDR3 sequences were aligned to IMGT reference sequences. For a sequence to be retained, a match of at least six nucleotides to both a V gene segment and a J gene segment was required. A rearrangement was called productive if the CDR3 had no stop codons and remained in frame with V and J, and every other rearrangement was called non-productive. CDR3 was defined by IMGT convention, running from the second conserved V-encoded cysteine to the conserved J-encoded phenylalanine. The earlier analysis of around 640 of the donors excluded sequences that lacked an unambiguous match to a single V gene segment. An earlier analysis of over 450 of the donors classified V segments as functional when productive rearrangements were above 56.7% and as segregating when the standard deviation between donors was above 5%. A statistical classification framework was developed to diagnose cytomegalovirus status using the catalog of TCR beta chain sequences. In a later analysis, V and J genes were assigned by comparing TCR nucleotide sequences against IMGT/GENE-DB human TR gene sequences. The TCRdist pipeline was used in a later analysis to assign CDR3 sequences and most-parsimonious VDJ recombination scenarios. A later analysis defined each TCR beta chain by its CDR3 amino acid sequence plus V-gene family, and excluded reads lacking a unique V-gene family. To address suspected cross-contamination and a sequencing artifact, a later analysis removed some 620 highly shared, low-generation-probability nucleotide sequences. For each public chain, a later analysis derived a clonal expansion index from normalized ranks of inferred template counts within each repertoire. In a later analysis, generation probabilities were computed using a VDJ recombination model fitted to out-of-frame rearrangements, and the results were checked against IGoR. A later analysis scored TCR-TCR, TCR-HLA and TCR-CMV co-occurrence with hypergeometric tests, applying a repertoire-size bias correction to TCR pairs. A later analysis estimated false discovery rates by permuting HLA or CMV assignments 20 times. In a later analysis, co-occurring TCRs were grouped using DBSCAN, with TCRdist sequence similarity added in when clustering inside HLA-allele-positive subsets. For co-occurrence clustering, repertoires with fewer than 30,000 or more than 120,000 public chains were excluded, along with five or six repertoires with anomalous nucleotide sharing. The clones in this table, taken by TCRdb from immuneACCESS, are in-frame only. Not every clone is retained; where verified, under half of the shortfall comes from an unresolved V gene, and the cause of the rest is unknown. Clone size and the V and J calls come from that table; the DNA yielded D and trimming. This sample gives roughly 82,000 clones in total; around 70% of them show up just once. The ten largest account for 11% of the sample.

What the study reported, not specific to this receptor: The authors suggested that the approach could potentially be generalized to other disease states and immunological phenotypes. Only TCR beta chains were sequenced in this cohort, and the absence of alpha or paired-chain data limited detectable features. Broadly in line with IMGT annotations, most TCR beta V segments showed up in productive rearrangements about 87% or about 30% of the time in an earlier analysis of several hundred of the donors. A later analysis found that TCR association rates varied across HLA loci, with DRB1 alleles showing the most associated TCRs and HLA-C alleles the fewest. Some IMGT-functional V segments, including TRBV6-2 and TRBV6-3, could not be told apart with the 87-base-pair reads, so those segments were excluded. CMV serostatus was the only immune exposure information available for the cohort. A few of the identified cytomegalovirus-associated TCR beta chains were confirmed in vitro to be specific for cytomegalovirus antigens. The study gave a list of about 160 TCR beta chains associated with cytomegalovirus. Assigning TCR associations to individual alleles was difficult when HLA alleles, especially DR and DQ, strongly co-occurred. Correlated functional status among segregating V segments might reflect linkage disequilibrium, but an unknown experimental factor could not be ruled out. A later genetic analysis associated a missense DCLRE1C variant with V-gene and J-gene trimming of TCR beta chains, and an independent cohort replicated the association. HLA typing was unavailable for some donors at each locus, so association tests used only the typed subset. The classifier was reported to diagnose cytomegalovirus status with high specificity and sensitivity in both the original and validation cohorts. Sequencing depth was assumed to be roughly uniform across donors in the presence/absence analyses, though that assumption may not hold. A later genetic analysis reported fewer N-insertions in productive TCRs among donors in an Asian-associated ancestry cluster than the roughly 670-donor mean. According to a later analysis, parvovirus B19, influenza, CMV and Epstein-Barr virus appeared linked to several top co-occurrence clusters. A further reported finding was that TCR beta sequences accurately predicted the HLA-A and HLA-B alleles for most subjects in the first cohort. According to a later analysis, most CMV-associated TCR beta chains appeared to be HLA-restricted, and the HLA associations seemed to be driven largely by CMV exposure. In a later analysis, HLA-associated TCR beta chains showed more clonal expansion and lower generation probabilities than non-associated chains that were equally common. Across donors, most TCR sequences were observed very rarely, whereas some public TCRs were present in many individuals. The sequencing pipeline was judged likely to have produced a cluster of highly shared sequence variants as a technical artifact. The earlier analysis of nearly 600 of the donors excluded fewer than 20 rarely observed V segments, including chromosome 9 orphons, because counts were too low. At a false discovery rate of 0.05, a later analysis linked some 18,000 TCR beta sequences to specific HLA alleles.

This clone was observed a handful of times. The antigen it binds to is not known. No much larger clonotype is one base removed from it; base qualities were not supplied. The rearrangement combines TRBV19 with TRBJ2-3; 8 nucleotides in the junction match TRBD1. This TCR came from a woman in her thirties or forties in good health and CMV-seropositive. The sequencing sample was made of PBMCs. CDR3 loop: CASSIVGTGSDTQYF. DNA sequence: TGTGCCAGTAGTATCGTGGGGACAGGTTCAGATACGCAGTATTTT. When the CDR3 is completed using the reference TRBV19 and TRBJ2-3 genes on either side, the full variable domain is DGGITQSPKYLFRKEGQNVTLSCEQNLNHDAMYWYRQDPGQGLRLIYYSQIVNDFQKGDIAEGYSVSREKKESFPLTVTSAQKNPTAFYLCASSIVGTGSDTQYFGPGTRLTVL.